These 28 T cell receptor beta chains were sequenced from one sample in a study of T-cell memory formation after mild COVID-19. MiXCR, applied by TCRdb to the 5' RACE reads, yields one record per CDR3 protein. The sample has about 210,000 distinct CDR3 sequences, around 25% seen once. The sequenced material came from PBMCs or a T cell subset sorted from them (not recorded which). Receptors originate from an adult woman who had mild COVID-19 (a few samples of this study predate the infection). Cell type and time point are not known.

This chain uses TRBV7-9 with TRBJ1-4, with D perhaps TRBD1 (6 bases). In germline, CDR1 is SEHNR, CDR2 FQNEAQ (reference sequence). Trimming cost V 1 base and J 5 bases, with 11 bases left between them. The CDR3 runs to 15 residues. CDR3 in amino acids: CASSLEGGANEKLFF. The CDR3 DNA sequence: TGTGCCAGCAGCTTAGAGGGGGGCGCGAATGAAAAACTGTTTTTT.

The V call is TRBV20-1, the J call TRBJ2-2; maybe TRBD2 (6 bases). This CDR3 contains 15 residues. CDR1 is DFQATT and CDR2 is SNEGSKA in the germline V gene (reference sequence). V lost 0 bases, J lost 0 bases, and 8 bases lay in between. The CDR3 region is CSARDPGANTGELFF. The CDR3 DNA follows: TGCAGTGCTAGAGATCCGGGGGCGAACACCGGGGAGCTGTTTTTT.

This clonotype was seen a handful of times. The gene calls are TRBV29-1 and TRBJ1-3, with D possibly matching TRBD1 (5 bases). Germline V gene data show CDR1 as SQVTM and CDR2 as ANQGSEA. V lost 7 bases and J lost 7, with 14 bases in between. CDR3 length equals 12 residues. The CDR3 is CSALEGTNTIYF. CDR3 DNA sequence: TGCAGCGCCTTGGAGGGGACGAACACCATATATTTT.

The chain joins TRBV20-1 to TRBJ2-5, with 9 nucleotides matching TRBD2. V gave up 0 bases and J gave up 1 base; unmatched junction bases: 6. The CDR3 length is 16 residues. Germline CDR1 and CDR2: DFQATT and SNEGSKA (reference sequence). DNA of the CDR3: TGCAGTGCTAGAGAGGGCCTAGCGGGGATCCAAGAGACCCAGTACTTC. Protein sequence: CSAREGLAGIQETQYF.

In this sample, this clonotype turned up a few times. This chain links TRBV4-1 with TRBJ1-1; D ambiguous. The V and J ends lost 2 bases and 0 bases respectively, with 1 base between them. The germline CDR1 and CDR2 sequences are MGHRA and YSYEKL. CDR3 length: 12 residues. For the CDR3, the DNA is TGCGCCAGCAGCCAAATGAACACTGAAGCTTTCTTT. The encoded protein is CASSQMNTEAFF.

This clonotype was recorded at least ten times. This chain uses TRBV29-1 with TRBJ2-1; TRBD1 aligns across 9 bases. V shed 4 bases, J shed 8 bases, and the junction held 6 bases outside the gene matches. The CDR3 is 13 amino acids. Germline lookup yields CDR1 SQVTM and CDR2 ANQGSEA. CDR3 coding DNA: TGCAGCGTTGCGAGGGACAGGGAGGATGAGCAGTTCTTC. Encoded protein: CSVARDREDEQFF.

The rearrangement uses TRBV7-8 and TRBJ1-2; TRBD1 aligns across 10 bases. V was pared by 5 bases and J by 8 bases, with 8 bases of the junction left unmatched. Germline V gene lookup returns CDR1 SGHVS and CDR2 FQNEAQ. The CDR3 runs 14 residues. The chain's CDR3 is CASSPLGQGKGYTF. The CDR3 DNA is TGTGCCAGCAGCCCATTGGGACAGGGGAAAGGCTACACCTTC.

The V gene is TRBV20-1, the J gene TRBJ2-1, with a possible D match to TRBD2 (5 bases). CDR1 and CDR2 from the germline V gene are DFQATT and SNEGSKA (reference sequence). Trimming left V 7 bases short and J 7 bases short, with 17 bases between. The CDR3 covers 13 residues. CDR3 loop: CSVGGIPANEQFF. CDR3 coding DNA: TGCAGTGTTGGAGGCATCCCCGCGAATGAGCAGTTCTTC.

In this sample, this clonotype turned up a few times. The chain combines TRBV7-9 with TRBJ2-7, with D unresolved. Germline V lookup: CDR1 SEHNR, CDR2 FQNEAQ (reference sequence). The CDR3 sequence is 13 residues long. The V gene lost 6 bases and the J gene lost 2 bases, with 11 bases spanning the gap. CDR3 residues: CASSKNTPYEQYF. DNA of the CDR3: TGTGCCAGCAGTAAAAACACCCCCTACGAGCAGTACTTC.

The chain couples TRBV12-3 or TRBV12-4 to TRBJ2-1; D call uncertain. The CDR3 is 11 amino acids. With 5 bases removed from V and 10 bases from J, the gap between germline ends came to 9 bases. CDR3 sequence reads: CASSPSVEQFF. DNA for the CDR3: TGTGCCAGCAGTCCCTCGGTGGAGCAGTTCTTC.

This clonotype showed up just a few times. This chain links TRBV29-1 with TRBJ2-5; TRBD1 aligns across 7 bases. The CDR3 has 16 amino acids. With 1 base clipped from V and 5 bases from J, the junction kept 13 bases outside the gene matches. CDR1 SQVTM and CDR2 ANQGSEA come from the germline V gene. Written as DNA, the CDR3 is TGCAGCGTTGAAGCTCAGCGACAGGGTTCGAGGGAGACCCAGTACTTC. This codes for CSVEAQRQGSRETQYF. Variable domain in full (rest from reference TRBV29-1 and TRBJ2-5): SAVISQKPSRDICQRGTSLTIQCQVDSQVTMMFWYRQQPGQSLTLIATANQGSEATYESGFVIDKFPISRPNLTFSTLTVSNMSPEDSSIYLCSVEAQRQGSRETQYFGPGTRLLVL.

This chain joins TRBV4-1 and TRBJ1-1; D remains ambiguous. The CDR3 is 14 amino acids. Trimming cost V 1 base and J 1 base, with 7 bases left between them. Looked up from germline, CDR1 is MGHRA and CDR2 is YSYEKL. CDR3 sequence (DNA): TGCGCCAGCAGCCAAGTAGAGGGGAACACTGAAGCTTTCTTT. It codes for CASSQVEGNTEAFF.

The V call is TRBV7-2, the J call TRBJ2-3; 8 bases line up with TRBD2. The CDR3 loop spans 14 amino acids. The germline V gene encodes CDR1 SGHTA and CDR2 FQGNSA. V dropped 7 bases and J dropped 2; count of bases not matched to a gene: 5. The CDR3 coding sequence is TGTGCCAGCACCCAGACTAGCGCCACAGATACGCAGTATTTT. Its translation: CASTQTSATDTQYF. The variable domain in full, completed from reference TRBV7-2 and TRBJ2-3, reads GAGVSQSPSNKVTEKGKDVELRCDPISGHTALYWYRQSLGQGLEFLIYFQGNSAPDKSGLPSDRFSAERTGGSVSTLTIQRTQQEDSAVYLCASTQTSATDTQYFGPGTRLTVL.

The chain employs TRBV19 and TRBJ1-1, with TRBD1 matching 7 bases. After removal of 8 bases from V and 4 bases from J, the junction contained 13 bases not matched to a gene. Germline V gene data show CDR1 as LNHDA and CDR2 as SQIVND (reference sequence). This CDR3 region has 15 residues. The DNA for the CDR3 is TGTGCCAGTCGCATCCCACAGGAGGGGGCCACTGAAGCTTTCTTT. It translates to CASRIPQEGATEAFF.

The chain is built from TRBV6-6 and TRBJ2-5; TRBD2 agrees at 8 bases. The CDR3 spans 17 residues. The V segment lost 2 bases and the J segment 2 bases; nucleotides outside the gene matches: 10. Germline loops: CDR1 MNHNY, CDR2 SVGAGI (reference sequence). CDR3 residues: CASSYPEGLAGQETQYF. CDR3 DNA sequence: TGTGCCAGCAGTTACCCCGAGGGGTTAGCGGGACAAGAGACCCAGTACTTC.

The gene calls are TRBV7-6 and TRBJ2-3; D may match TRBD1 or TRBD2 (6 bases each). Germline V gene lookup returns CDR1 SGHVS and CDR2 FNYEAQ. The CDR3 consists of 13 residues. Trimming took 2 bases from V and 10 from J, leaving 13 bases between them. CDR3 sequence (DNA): TGTGCCAGCAGCTTAAAAGGGGGGAACCCGCAGTATTTT. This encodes CASSLKGGNPQYF.

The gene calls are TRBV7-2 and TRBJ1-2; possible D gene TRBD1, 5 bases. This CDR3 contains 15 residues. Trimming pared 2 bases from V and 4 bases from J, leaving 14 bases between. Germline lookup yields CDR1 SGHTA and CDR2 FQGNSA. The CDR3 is CASSLLGHLSYGYTF. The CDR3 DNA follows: TGTGCCAGCAGCTTACTAGGACATCTCTCCTATGGCTACACCTTC.

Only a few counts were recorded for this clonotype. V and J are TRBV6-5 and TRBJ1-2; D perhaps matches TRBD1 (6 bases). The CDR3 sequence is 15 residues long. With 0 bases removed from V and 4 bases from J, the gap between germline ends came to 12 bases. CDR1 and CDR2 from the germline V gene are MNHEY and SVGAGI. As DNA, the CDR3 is TGTGCCAGCAGTTACTCGCTCCAGGGGACCTATGGCTACACCTTC. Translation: CASSYSLQGTYGYTF.

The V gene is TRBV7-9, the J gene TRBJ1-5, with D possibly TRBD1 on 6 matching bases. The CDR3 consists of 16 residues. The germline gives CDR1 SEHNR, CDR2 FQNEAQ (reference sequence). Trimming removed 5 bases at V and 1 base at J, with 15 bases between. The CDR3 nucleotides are TGTGCCAGCAGCCCGGGCCGGGACACCAGCAATCAGCCCCAGCATTTT. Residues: CASSPGRDTSNQPQHF.

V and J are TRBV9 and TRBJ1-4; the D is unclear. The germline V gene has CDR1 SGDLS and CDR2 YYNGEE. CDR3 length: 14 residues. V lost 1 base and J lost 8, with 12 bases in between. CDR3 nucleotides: TGTGCCAGCAGCGTAACCGGGATTAGAGAAAAACTGTTTTTT. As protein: CASSVTGIREKLFF.

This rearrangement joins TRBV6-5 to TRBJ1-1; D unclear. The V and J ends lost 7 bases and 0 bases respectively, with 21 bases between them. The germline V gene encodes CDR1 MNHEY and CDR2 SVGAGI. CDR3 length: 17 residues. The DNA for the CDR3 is TGTGCCAGCACCTCTTTCGGGCGGACCTTAATGAACACTGAAGCTTTCTTT. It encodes CASTSFGRTLMNTEAFF.

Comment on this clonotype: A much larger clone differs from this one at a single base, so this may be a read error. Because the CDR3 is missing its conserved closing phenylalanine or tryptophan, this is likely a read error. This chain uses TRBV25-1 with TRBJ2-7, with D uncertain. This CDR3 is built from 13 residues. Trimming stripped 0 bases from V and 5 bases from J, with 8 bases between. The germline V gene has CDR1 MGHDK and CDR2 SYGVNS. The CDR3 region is CASSEYVGNEQYI. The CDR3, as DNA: TGTGCCAGCAGTGAATATGTGGGGAACGAGCAGTACATC.

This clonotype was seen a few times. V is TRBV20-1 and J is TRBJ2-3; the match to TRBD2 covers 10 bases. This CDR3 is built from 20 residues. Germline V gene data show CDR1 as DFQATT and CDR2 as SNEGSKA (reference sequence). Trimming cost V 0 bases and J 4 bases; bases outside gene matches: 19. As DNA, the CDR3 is TGCAGTGCTAGAGATAGGGGAGGGCTAGCGGGGGAGCGATTCGCAGATACGCAGTATTTT. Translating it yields CSARDRGGLAGERFADTQYF.

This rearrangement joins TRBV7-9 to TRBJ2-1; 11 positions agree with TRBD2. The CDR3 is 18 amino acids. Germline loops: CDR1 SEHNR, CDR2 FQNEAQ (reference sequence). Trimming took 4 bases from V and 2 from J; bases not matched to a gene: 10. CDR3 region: CASSSHLLAGETYNEQFF. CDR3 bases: TGTGCCAGCAGCTCCCACTTACTAGCGGGAGAAACCTACAATGAGCAGTTCTTC.

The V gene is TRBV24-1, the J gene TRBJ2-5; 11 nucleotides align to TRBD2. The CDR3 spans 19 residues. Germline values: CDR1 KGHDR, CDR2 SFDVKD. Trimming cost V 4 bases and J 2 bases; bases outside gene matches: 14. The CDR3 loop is CATSDVLAGVSRGQETQYF. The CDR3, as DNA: TGTGCCACCAGTGACGTACTAGCGGGAGTCTCGAGGGGGCAAGAGACCCAGTACTTC.

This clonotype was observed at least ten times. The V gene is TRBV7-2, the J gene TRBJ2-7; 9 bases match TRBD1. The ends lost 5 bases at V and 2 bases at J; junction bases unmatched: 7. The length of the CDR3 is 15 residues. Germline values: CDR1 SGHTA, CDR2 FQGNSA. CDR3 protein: CASSPSGTGTYEQYF. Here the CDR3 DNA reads TGTGCCAGCAGCCCATCCGGGACAGGGACCTACGAGCAGTACTTC.

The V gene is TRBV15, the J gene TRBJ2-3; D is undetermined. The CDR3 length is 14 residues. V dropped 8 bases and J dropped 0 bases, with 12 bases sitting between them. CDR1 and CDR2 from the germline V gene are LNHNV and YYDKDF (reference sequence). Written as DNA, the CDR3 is TGTGCCACCGCCGGCGGATTTAGCACAGATACGCAGTATTTT. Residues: CATAGGFSTDTQYF.

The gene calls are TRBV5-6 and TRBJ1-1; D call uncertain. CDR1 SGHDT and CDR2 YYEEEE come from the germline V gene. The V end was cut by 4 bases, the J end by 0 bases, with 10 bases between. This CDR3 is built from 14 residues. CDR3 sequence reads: CASSGRLVNTEAFF. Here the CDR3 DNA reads TGTGCCAGCAGCGGCCGTTTGGTGAACACTGAAGCTTTCTTT.